This T cell receptor beta chain was identified during a study of T cells after yellow fever vaccination. This clonotype was observed a handful of times. Its specificity is not known. The study, taken as a whole, reports: Weaker overall was a secondary response that nonetheless peaked faster, on day 5 versus 15. Reappearing after the booster were most of the clones from primary vaccination (about 96% CD4, 88% CD8).

A 5'RACE template-switching step, the method used to make TCR cDNA, added a universal primer site and UMIs. TCRdb redid the calling of the 5' RACE reads with MiXCR, one entry per CDR3 protein. The table includes 320,000 or so distinct CDR3 sequences, roughly 8.6% detected once. CDR3 size: 14 residues. The V end lost 5 bases, the J end lost 1 base, and 14 bases lay between the germline ends. Germline assignment: CDR1 DFQATT and CDR2 SNEGSKA (reference sequence). Here the sequenced sample was PBMCs, taken 35 to 50 days after the first yellow fever vaccination. This chain links TRBV20-1 with TRBJ2-5, with D possibly matching TRBD1 (6 bases). The receptor was isolated from a man between 18 and 35 years old who received the YFV17D yellow fever vaccine. CDR3 region: CSARAGAPQETQYF. As DNA, the CDR3 is TGCAGTGCTCGAGCAGGGGCACCCCAAGAGACCCAGTACTTC.